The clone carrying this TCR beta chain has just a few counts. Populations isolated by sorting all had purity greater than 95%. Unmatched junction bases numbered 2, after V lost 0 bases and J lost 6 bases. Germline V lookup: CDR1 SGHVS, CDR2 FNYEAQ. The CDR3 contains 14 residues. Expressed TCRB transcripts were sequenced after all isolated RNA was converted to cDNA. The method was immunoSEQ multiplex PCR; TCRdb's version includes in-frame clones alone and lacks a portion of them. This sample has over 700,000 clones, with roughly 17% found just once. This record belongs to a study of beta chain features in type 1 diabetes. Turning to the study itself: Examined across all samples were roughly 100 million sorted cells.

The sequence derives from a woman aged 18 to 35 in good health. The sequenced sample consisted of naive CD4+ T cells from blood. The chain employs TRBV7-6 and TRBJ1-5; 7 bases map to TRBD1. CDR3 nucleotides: TGTGCCAGCAGCTTAGCCACAGGGGTTCAGCCCCAGCATTTT. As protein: CASSLATGVQPQHF. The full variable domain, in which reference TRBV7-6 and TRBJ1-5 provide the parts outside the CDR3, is GAGVSQSPRYKVTKRGQDVALRCDPISGHVSLYWYRQALGQGPEFLTYFNYEAQQDKSGLPNDRFSAERPEGSISTLTIQRTEQRDSAMYRCASSLATGVQPQHFGDGTRLSIL.